The present T cell receptor beta chain was sequenced within a study of technical replicates of blood from a few donors. The V end was cut by 1 base, the J end by 6 bases, with 13 bases between. The CDR3 consists of 14 residues. Germline V gene lookup returns CDR1 SGHRS and CDR2 YFSETQ. Profiling relied on immunoSEQ multiplex PCR, and the TCRdb table lists in-frame clones only, not all of them. The sample yields about 85,000 clones, around 94% seen once. The sequenced sample consisted of T cells isolated from PBMCs. This sequence originates from a human donor in good health. The V call is TRBV5-1, the J call TRBJ1-1; D gene ambiguous. This chain's CDR3 is CASSLWQYGPEAFF. The CDR3 nucleotides read TGCGCCAGCAGCTTGTGGCAGTATGGCCCTGAAGCTTTCTTT.